Listed below are T cell receptor beta chains from one sample, sequenced in a study of cytomegalovirus exposure and HLA in healthy donors. Assay used: immunoSEQ multiplex PCR; TCRdb lists only in-frame clones, some missing. The table includes under 85,000 clones, approximately 68% detected once. Sequenced: PBMCs. All receptors derive from a woman in her thirties in good health and CMV-seronegative. CDR3s include the opening cysteine and the closing phenylalanine or tryptophan.

V	J	CDR3
TRBV4-3	TRBJ1-2	CASSYSGTGETYGYTF
TRBV27	TRBJ1-5	CASSPRTLNQPQHF
TRBV7-3	TRBJ2-5	CASSFSGGAFETQYF
TRBV6-1	TRBJ2-5	CASSTGQGQQETQYF
TRBV15	TRBJ2-5	CATSRVGWSDQETQYF
TRBV9	TRBJ1-1	CASSVDPGVRNTEAFF
TRBV4-3	TRBJ2-7	CASSQVPAGNYEQYF
TRBV5-8	TRBJ1-1	CASSLPGRGAEAFF
TRBV6-5	TRBJ1-1	CASSWRGAVNTEAFF
TRBV7-6	TRBJ2-5	CASSLEGAVGTQYF
TRBV6-5	TRBJ2-5	CASSRLAAQETQYF
TRBV6-4	TRBJ2-1	CASFRRSYEKKQFF
TRBV7-9	TRBJ2-7	CASSSAGSINEQYF
TRBV9	TRBJ1-5	CASSVDGGYQPQHF
TRBV30	TRBJ1-1	CAWSPGGAAEAFF
TRBV27	TRBJ1-1	CASRKAADRPNTEAFF
TRBV20-1	TRBJ2-3	CSAMLGDTQYF
TRBV7-2	TRBJ1-1	CASSLAGTGGTEAFF
TRBV7-2	TRBJ2-5	CASSPTGVQETQYF
TRBV7-2	TRBJ1-5	CASSARGNQPQHF
TRBV19	TRBJ2-3	CASSIGAYTDTQYF
TRBV30	TRBJ1-6	CAWGQGARNSPLHF
TRBV30	TRBJ1-4	CAWSHDRVITEKLFF
TRBV4-2	TRBJ1-6	CASSQYWTGAWINSPLHF
TRBV2	TRBJ2-2	CASSEFRANGELFF
TRBV6-1	TRBJ1-1	CASGTGDLGNTEAFF
TRBV11-2	TRBJ1-1	CASSLRQITEAFF
TRBV2	TRBJ1-4	CASSGGLVKLFF
TRBV28	TRBJ1-3	CASSLFAFEGARGNTIYF
TRBV28	TRBJ1-2	CASSLPPGQGRVGYTF
TRBV5-1	TRBJ2-7	CASSLSGGLAANNEQYF
TRBV27	TRBJ2-3	CASGRALDTQYF
TRBV28	TRBJ1-1	CASRPALSGEGTEAFF
TRBV27	TRBJ1-4	CASSPGRANEKLFF
TRBV27	TRBJ2-2	CASSLRGADTGELFF
TRBV9	TRBJ2-5	CASSPYEAPGQETQYF
TRBV7-9	TRBJ1-1	CASTLEWGGRTEAFF
TRBV6-1	TRBJ1-1	CASSGRVRGFPEAFF
TRBV30	TRBJ1-1	CAGTTGESNTEAFF